This TCR beta chain was recovered during a study of PD-1 blockade in classical Hodgkin lymphoma. Study-wide findings and caveats: Any patient who commenced nivolumab under 1 year after ASCT was excluded.

The time point is: cycle 4 day 1 (C4D1), after 6 weeks of nivolumab. There was relapse after autologous stem cell transplantation in every patient, and there was variation in brentuximab vedotin exposure. Patients showed best responses of complete response, partial response or progressive disease. Germline V gene sequence: CDR1 SGHTA, CDR2 FQGNSA. The CDR3 loop spans 13 amino acids. Trimming removed 5 bases at V and 9 bases at J, with 14 bases between. TCRdb keeps only in-frame clones here, not all; method: immunoSEQ multiplex PCR. The table has 6,500 to 9,500 clones, roughly four fifths seen once. This clone occurred a few times. Its antigen is undetermined.

The gene calls are TRBV7-2 and TRBJ2-1; D gene unclear. The origin of this receptor is a human donor with classical Hodgkin lymphoma. The sequencing here drew on peripheral blood mononuclear cells (PBMCs), taken before the fourth cycle of nivolumab. CDR3 nucleotides: TGTGCCAGCAGCCTTGATGGAACTGCTGAGCAGTTCTTC. It translates to CASSLDGTAEQFF.